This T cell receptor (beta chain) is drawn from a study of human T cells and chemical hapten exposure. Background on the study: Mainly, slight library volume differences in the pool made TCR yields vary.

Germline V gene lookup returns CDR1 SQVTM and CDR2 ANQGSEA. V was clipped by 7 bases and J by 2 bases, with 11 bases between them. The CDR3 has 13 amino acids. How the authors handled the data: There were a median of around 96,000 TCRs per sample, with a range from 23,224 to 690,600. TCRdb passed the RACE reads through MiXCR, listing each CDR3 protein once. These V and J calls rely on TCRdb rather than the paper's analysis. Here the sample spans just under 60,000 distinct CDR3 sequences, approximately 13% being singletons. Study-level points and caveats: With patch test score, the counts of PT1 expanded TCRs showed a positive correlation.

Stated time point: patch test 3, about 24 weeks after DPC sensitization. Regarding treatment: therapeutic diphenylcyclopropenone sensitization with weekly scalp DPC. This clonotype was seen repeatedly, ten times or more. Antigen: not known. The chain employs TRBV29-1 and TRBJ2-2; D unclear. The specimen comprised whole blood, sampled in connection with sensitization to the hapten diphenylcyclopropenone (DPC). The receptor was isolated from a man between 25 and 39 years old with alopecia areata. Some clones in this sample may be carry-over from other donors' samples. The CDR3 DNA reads TGCAGCGCTCGAGGATTTAACACCGGGGAGCTGTTTTTT. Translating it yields CSARGFNTGELFF.